The 30 T cell receptor beta chains in this list originate from one sample, sequenced in a study of OX40 agonist ivuxolimab in advanced cancers. Produced via immunoSEQ multiplex PCR; TCRdb's table is partial and in-frame only. The sample shows roughly 25,000 clones, 76% of them seen only once. Material: CD4+ or CD8+ T cells sorted from blood, obtained in a trial of the OX40 agonist ivuxolimab. The receptor set was obtained from an adult with an advanced solid tumor such as melanoma, head and neck, liver or kidney cancer.

The CDR3 DNA sequence: TGTGCCAGCAGTGAGAGTGTCTCCTACAATGAGCAGTTCTTC. Translating it yields CASSESVSYNEQFF. The chain joins TRBV7-9 to TRBJ2-1, with no clear D. V lost 6 bases and J 0 bases, leaving 9 bases between the germline ends. CDR1 is SEHNR, CDR2 FQNEAQ, per germline (reference sequence). The CDR3 is made up of 14 amino acids.

The V gene is TRBV10-3, the J gene TRBJ1-2; the D gene is possibly TRBD1 (6 bases). Germline CDR1 reads ENHRY; CDR2 reads SYGVKD. Trimming took off 5 bases at V and 8 bases at J, with 12 bases between the two ends. The CDR3 totals 12 residues. The CDR3 region is CAISLTGPGYTF. The DNA for the CDR3 is TGTGCCATCAGTCTGACAGGTCCGGGCTACACCTTC.

This sequence joins TRBV18 and TRBJ1-5; the D gene is possibly TRBD1 (5 bases). This CDR3 has 14 amino acids. In germline, CDR1 is KGHSH, CDR2 LQKENI. Trimming pared 5 bases from V and 4 bases from J, leaving 12 bases between. The CDR3 DNA reads as TGTGCCAGCTCAGCAGGGATTTCGAATCAGCCCCAGCATTTT. Its protein product is CASSAGISNQPQHF.

This clone has a handful of counts. V usage is TRBV18 and J usage is TRBJ1-3; D not certain. Looked up from germline, CDR1 is KGHSH and CDR2 is LQKENI. V lost 3 bases, J lost 0 bases, and 9 bases lay in between. The CDR3 is 15 amino acids. The CDR3 DNA reads TGTGCCAGCTCACCCGGGCCGGACTCTGGAAACACCATATATTTT. Its translation: CASSPGPDSGNTIYF.

V and J are TRBV7-3 and TRBJ2-3, with 11 bases that match TRBD2. This CDR3 has 17 residues. Germline loops: CDR1 SGHTA, CDR2 FQGTGA. Losses at the gene ends were 1 base for V and 6 bases for J; bases not matched to a gene: 9. Here the CDR3 DNA reads TGTGCCAGCAGCTTAAAGGTAGCGGGGGGGCCTCGGGATACGCAGTATTTT. It is translated as CASSLKVAGGPRDTQYF.

The chain is built from TRBV7-6 and TRBJ2-2, with D perhaps matching TRBD2 (6 bases). V was trimmed by 7 bases and J by 4 bases, leaving 16 bases between them. Per the germline V gene, CDR1 is SGHVS and CDR2 is FNYEAQ. This CDR3 contains 15 residues. The CDR3 region has the DNA TGTGCCAGCACCCCGGTAGGAGGGAGCACCGGGGAGCTGTTTTTT. It translates to CASTPVGGSTGELFF.

The sample holds one count of this clone. The chain employs TRBV12-5 and TRBJ2-5, with unresolved D. Between the trimmed V and J ends, which lost 6 bases and 4 bases, there was a span of 21 bases. The CDR3 contains 16 residues. In germline, CDR1 is LGHNT, CDR2 FRNRAP. CDR3 protein: CASGPPGPYDGETQYF. The CDR3 DNA is TGTGCTAGTGGCCCACCAGGCCCCTATGATGGAGAGACCCAGTACTTC.

The rearrangement links TRBV5-1 to TRBJ2-7; 8 positions match TRBD1. Germline V gene data show CDR1 as SGHRS and CDR2 as YFSETQ. Losses at the gene ends were 4 bases for V and 6 bases for J; bases not matched to a gene: 18. The CDR3 loop spans 17 amino acids. The CDR3 DNA is TGCGCCAGCAGCATCTCCCCAGGGGGCGATAGCGGATTCGAGCAGTACTTC. It specifies CASSISPGGDSGFEQYF. The complete variable domain, with remaining parts taken from reference TRBV5-1 and TRBJ2-7, reads KAGVTQTPRYLIKTRGQQVTLSCSPISGHRSVSWYQQTPGQGLQFLFEYFSETQRNKGNFPGRFSGRQFSNSRSEMNVSTLELGDSALYLCASSISPGGDSGFEQYFGPGTRLTVT.

CDR3 loop: CASIRDSDRNQPQHF. DNA for the CDR3: TGTGCCAGCATCCGGGACAGCGATCGCAATCAGCCCCAGCATTTT. This rearrangement joins TRBV21-1 to TRBJ1-5; the D call of TRBD1 is as the table states it, not checked on the DNA. TRBV21-1 is flagged as a pseudogene. The CDR3 covers 15 residues.

The chain links TRBV29-1 to TRBJ1-4; TRBD1 matches at 11 bases. Germline lookup yields CDR1 SQVTM and CDR2 ANQGSEA. CDR3 length equals 12 residues. The CDR3 region has the DNA TGCAGTGCCGGGACAGGGGGTGAAAAACTGTTTTTT. Its translation: CSAGTGGEKLFF.

The V and J genes are TRBV10-3 and TRBJ1-3, with 7 bases matching TRBD1. The V gene end was trimmed by 6 bases and the J gene end by 8 bases; junction bases not matched to a gene: 7. CDR1 and CDR2 (germline): ENHRY, SYGVKD. This CDR3 is built from 13 residues. The CDR3 is CAISKTGLDTIYF. CDR3 coding DNA: TGTGCCATCAGCAAGACAGGGTTGGACACCATATATTTT.

The chain combines TRBV30 with TRBJ1-5; maybe TRBD1 (6 bases). This CDR3 is 15 amino acids long. Germline CDR1 and CDR2: GTSNPN and SVGIG (reference sequence). V was shortened by 4 bases and J by 2 bases, with 15 bases between the two germline ends. CDR3 in amino acids: CAWNPGGSGNQPQHF. The CDR3 region has the DNA TGTGCCTGGAATCCCGGGGGCAGCGGCAATCAGCCCCAGCATTTT.

The chain links TRBV6-6 to TRBJ2-7; 7 bases align to TRBD1. This CDR3 is built from 15 residues. Germline loops: CDR1 MNHNY, CDR2 SVGAGI (reference sequence). J lost 0 bases, V lost 6 bases, and 8 bases had no gene match. The CDR3, as DNA: TGTGCCAGCAGATCGCCGGGACAGACCTCCTACGAGCAGTACTTC. Residues: CASRSPGQTSYEQYF.

The rearrangement joins TRBV30 to TRBJ1-4, with TRBD1 matching over 11 bases. Germline CDR1 and CDR2: GTSNPN and SVGIG (reference sequence). The CDR3 totals 13 residues. The J segment lost 7 bases and the V segment lost 7 bases, leaving 5 bases of the junction unmatched. Here the CDR3 DNA reads TGTGCCTCGCGCGGGACAGGGGGTGAAAAACTGTTTTTT. Amino acid sequence: CASRGTGGEKLFF. The full variable domain, completed using reference TRBV30 and TRBJ1-4, is SQTIHQWPATLVQPVGSPLSLECTVEGTSNPNLYWYRQAAGRGLQLLFYSVGIGQISSEVPQNLSASRPQDRQFILSSKKLLLSDSGFYLCASRGTGGEKLFFGSGTQLSVL.

The rearrangement uses TRBV5-5 and TRBJ2-5; 11 positions agree with TRBD2. Germline V CDR1 and CDR2: SGHKS, YYEKEE (reference sequence). This CDR3 has 15 residues. After removal of 4 bases from V and 6 bases from J, the junction contained 8 bases not matched to a gene. This chain's CDR3 is CASSVTSGGVKTQYF. The CDR3 nucleotides read TGTGCCAGCAGCGTCACTAGCGGGGGTGTAAAGACCCAGTACTTC. The variable domain in full, completed from reference TRBV5-5 and TRBJ2-5, reads DAGVTQSPTHLIKTRGQQVTLRCSPISGHKSVSWYQQVLGQGPQFIFQYYEKEERGRGNFPDRFSARQFPNYSSELNVNALLLGDSALYLCASSVTSGGVKTQYFGPGTRLLVL.

The chain uses TRBV5-4 and TRBJ2-1; D remains unclear. Germline assignment: CDR1 SGHNT and CDR2 YYREEE (reference sequence). Deletions cut 3 bases from V and 2 bases from J, with 15 bases between. The CDR3 has 16 residues. The CDR3 nucleotides are TGTGCCAGCAGCTCAGCGAGCAGGACCACCTACAATGAGCAGTTCTTC. Protein sequence: CASSSASRTTYNEQFF. The full variable domain, with the rest looked up from reference TRBV5-4 and TRBJ2-1, is ETGVTQSPTHLIKTRGQQVTLRCSSQSGHNTVSWYQQALGQGPQFIFQYYREEENGRGNFPPRFSGLQFPNYSSELNVNALELDDSALYLCASSSASRTTYNEQFFGPGTRLTVL.

The gene calls are TRBV7-2 and TRBJ2-6; 12 nucleotides agree with TRBD1. The CDR3 consists of 18 residues. With V trimmed by 5 bases and J by 0 bases, 5 bases remained unmatched. CDR1 SGHTA and CDR2 FQGNSA come from the germline V gene. The CDR3 reads CASSAKGQGASGANVLTF. The CDR3 DNA is TGTGCCAGCAGCGCCAAGGGACAGGGGGCCTCTGGGGCCAACGTCCTGACTTTC.

V usage is TRBV5-1 and J usage is TRBJ2-7; perhaps TRBD1 as D (5 bases). CDR1 is SGHRS, CDR2 YFSETQ, per germline. This CDR3 has 13 amino acids. With 1 base removed from V and 2 bases from J, the gap between germline ends came to 7 bases. CDR3 residues: CASSLTGAYEQYF. DNA of the CDR3: TGCGCCAGCAGCTTGACAGGAGCCTACGAGCAGTACTTC.

This clone has a single count. The chain couples TRBV18 to TRBJ2-3; 9 bases map to TRBD2. The CDR3 has 17 amino acids. The J segment lost 1 base and the V segment lost 2 bases, leaving 7 bases of the junction unmatched. The germline V gene encodes CDR1 KGHSH and CDR2 LQKENI. The CDR3 DNA follows: TGTGCCAGCTCACCAACCTTAGCGGGGGCGGGCACAGATACGCAGTATTTT. This sequence encodes CASSPTLAGAGTDTQYF. Looking up the rest from reference TRBV18 and TRBJ2-3 gives the full variable domain: NAGVMQNPRHLVRRRGQEARLRCSPMKGHSHVYWYRQLPEEGLKFMVYLQKENIIDESGMPKERFSAEFPKEGPSILRIQQVVRGDSAAYFCASSPTLAGAGTDTQYFGPGTRLTVL.

In regard to this clone: This sample includes further DNA sequences coding for the same CDR3. The chain recombines TRBV5-4 with TRBJ1-6; D is uncertain. V lost 2 bases and J lost 7, with 4 bases in between. Germline assignment: CDR1 SGHNT and CDR2 YYREEE (reference sequence). The CDR3 has 12 amino acids. CDR3 DNA sequence: TGTGCCAGCAGCTTTCCCAATTCACCCCTCCACTTT. Its translation is CASSFPNSPLHF.

The genes are TRBV11-2 and TRBJ2-3; no clear D. The length of the CDR3 is 14 residues. CDR1 is SGHAT, CDR2 FQNNGV, per germline. V was trimmed by 5 bases and J by 2 bases, leaving 11 bases between them. The CDR3 is CASSPPAATDTQYF. CDR3 nucleotides: TGTGCCAGCAGCCCCCCGGCAGCCACAGATACGCAGTATTTT.

This clone showed up just once. This chain uses TRBV19 with TRBJ1-1; D not certain. Germline V lookup: CDR1 LNHDA, CDR2 SQIVND (reference sequence). CDR3 length equals 14 residues. Trimming cost V 6 bases and J 5 bases, with 16 bases left between them. The CDR3 bases are TGTGCCAGTAGAGGACTGTTTCGTTATACTGAAGCTTTCTTT. Amino acids: CASRGLFRYTEAFF.

The chain couples TRBV11-2 to TRBJ1-1, with 8 bases matching TRBD1. CDR3 length equals 16 residues. V shed 5 bases, J shed 6 bases, and the junction held 14 bases outside the gene matches. Germline loops: CDR1 SGHAT, CDR2 FQNNGV. The CDR3 here is CASSRYPRGRFPEAFF. CDR3 nucleotides: TGTGCCAGCAGCAGATACCCCAGGGGGCGCTTCCCTGAAGCTTTCTTT.

J is TRBJ2-1 and V is TRBV7-2; 7 bases match TRBD2. Per the germline V gene, CDR1 is SGHTA and CDR2 is FQGNSA. Losses at the gene ends were 5 bases for V and 8 bases for J; bases not matched to a gene: 9. This CDR3 is built from 14 residues. The CDR3 spells CASSPNTGGHEQFF. The CDR3 DNA follows: TGTGCCAGCAGCCCTAATACGGGGGGACATGAGCAGTTCTTC.

The rearrangement uses TRBV4-1 and TRBJ2-1, with 7 nucleotides matching TRBD2. The CDR3 runs 14 residues. V was pared by 4 bases and J by 5 bases, with 5 bases of the junction left unmatched. The V gene's germline CDR1 is MGHRA and CDR2 YSYEKL. This CDR3 is CASSPLTSNNEQFF. In DNA, the CDR3 is TGCGCCAGCAGCCCACTGACTAGCAACAATGAGCAGTTCTTC.

The rearrangement uses TRBV11-2 and TRBJ2-5; a possible D gene is TRBD2 (5 bases). V was shortened by 5 bases and J by 1 base, with 14 bases between the two germline ends. The CDR3 spans 15 residues. The V gene's germline CDR1 is SGHAT and CDR2 FQNNGV. The CDR3 sequence is CASSPFSGIQETQYF. The CDR3 nucleotides are TGTGCCAGCAGCCCGTTTTCCGGGATCCAAGAGACCCAGTACTTC.

This rearrangement joins TRBV18 to TRBJ2-7; 10 nucleotides match TRBD2. Germline V gene lookup returns CDR1 KGHSH and CDR2 LQKENI. The CDR3 has 18 amino acids. The junction had 15 bases not matched to a gene; V was cut back by 3 bases and J by 4 bases. In nucleotides, the CDR3 is TGTGCCAGCTCACCTGAATCCGGAACTCTAGCGGGGGCTTACGAGCAGTACTTC. It yields the protein CASSPESGTLAGAYEQYF.

V gene TRBV7-3 combines with J gene TRBJ2-5; D is possibly TRBD1 (6 bases). V was shortened by 4 bases and J by 2 bases, with 14 bases between the two germline ends. The CDR3 runs 15 residues. Germline V gene sequence: CDR1 SGHTA, CDR2 FQGTGA. As DNA, the CDR3 is TGTGCCAGCAGCTCGAACCGGGACACACAAGAGACCCAGTACTTC. Residues: CASSSNRDTQETQYF.

This sequence joins TRBV29-1 and TRBJ1-1; tentative D call: TRBD1 (5 bases). The CDR3 runs to 13 residues. V lost 7 bases to trimming and J lost 3 bases, with 15 bases between them. Germline loops: CDR1 SQVTM, CDR2 ANQGSEA. The CDR3 region has the DNA TGCAGCGGTTGGGGGATGAGGGACACTGAAGCTTTCTTT. Amino acid sequence: CSGWGMRDTEAFF.

The genes are TRBV11-2 and TRBJ1-1; D uncertain. CDR3 length equals 12 residues. The germline V gene has CDR1 SGHAT and CDR2 FQNNGV. The germline V and J ends were trimmed by 0 bases and 10 bases, with 9 bases remaining between them. In DNA form, the CDR3 reads TGTGCCAGCAGCTTAGATGCAGGCTCAGCTTTCTTT. Translation: CASSLDAGSAFF.